The sequence of this T cell receptor (beta chain) was determined in a study of blood T cell repertoires in COVID-19. About the study: The origin of the acute and convalescent COVID-19 samples was the United States, Italy and Spain.

The CDR3 is 14 residues long. J gave up 7 bases and V 1 base, and 3 bases lay outside the gene matches. The germline gives CDR1 SGHTA, CDR2 FQGNSA. The data were produced by immunoSEQ multiplex PCR, yet TCRdb's version contains in-frame clones alone and is incomplete. This sample has some 130,000 clones, with about nine tenths found just once. Participants spanned ages roughly 18 to 95 years and resided in roughly 22 US areas. Clinical history as reported by participants underpinned cohort assignment. Resolution of symptoms, clearance, or two negative PCRs was present in recovered Cohort 3 donors. The source of this sequence is a man aged 45-65 years who had recovered from COVID-19. The gene calls are TRBV7-2 and TRBJ1-2; 10 nucleotides agree with TRBD1. Sequences were obtained from PBMCs or T cells enriched from blood (not recorded which). The CDR3 nucleotides are TGTGCCAGCAGCTTAGGACAGGGGGCTGGTGGCTACACCTTC. Its protein is CASSLGQGAGGYTF.